The T cell receptor (beta chain) under discussion was sequenced for a study of cytomegalovirus exposure and HLA in healthy donors. Notes on the study in general: As was reported, the classifier diagnosed cytomegalovirus status with high specificity and sensitivity. There were several of the most significant clusters that appeared linked to common viral pathogens in a later analysis. Among donors in an Asian-associated ancestry cluster, a later analysis reportedly found fewer N-insertions than the roughly 610-donor mean.

Trimming removed 6 bases at V and 1 base at J, with 15 bases between. Germline V gives CDR1 SNHLY, CDR2 FYNNEI. The CDR3 covers 15 residues. On this clone itself: Its antigen is undetermined.

The PCR was carried out with 60 Vbeta primers and 13 Jbeta primers. Data came from immunoSEQ multiplex PCR; TCRdb stores just in-frame clones and leaves some out. The sample records approximately 110,000 clones, under 80% being singletons. The source of this sequence is a woman aged 55-69 years in good health and CMV-seropositive. The sequencing sample was made of PBMCs. The V call is TRBV2, the J call TRBJ1-1; D gene unclear. The CDR3 region has the DNA TGTGCCAGCAGCCAGAGCGAATATTGGAACACTGAAGCTTTCTTT. Translation: CASSQSEYWNTEAFF.